This T cell receptor beta chain was captured by sequencing in a study of CD8+CD57+ T cells in acquired aplastic anemia. Genomic DNA acted as the template from which TCR beta VDJ combination and CDR3 sequence profiling were carried out. TCRdb reprocessed the reads via MiXCR and lists one record per CDR3 protein. The sample yields 250,000 to 350,000 distinct CDR3 sequences, roughly half seen once. The ends lost 6 bases at V and 0 bases at J; junction bases unmatched: 6. CDR3 size: 14 residues. CDR1 and CDR2 (germline): SQVTM, ANQGSEA. The chain is built from TRBV29-1 and TRBJ2-3, with 7 bases matching TRBD2. Sequenced sample: sorted CD4+, CD8+, or CD8+CD57+ T cells (not recorded which) from PBMCs. This clonotype originated in a human donor with severe aplastic anemia or a healthy control (not recorded which). CDR3 coding DNA: TGCAGCGTGGGACTACGTCTGAGCACAGATACGCAGTATTTT. Residues: CSVGLRLSTDTQYF.